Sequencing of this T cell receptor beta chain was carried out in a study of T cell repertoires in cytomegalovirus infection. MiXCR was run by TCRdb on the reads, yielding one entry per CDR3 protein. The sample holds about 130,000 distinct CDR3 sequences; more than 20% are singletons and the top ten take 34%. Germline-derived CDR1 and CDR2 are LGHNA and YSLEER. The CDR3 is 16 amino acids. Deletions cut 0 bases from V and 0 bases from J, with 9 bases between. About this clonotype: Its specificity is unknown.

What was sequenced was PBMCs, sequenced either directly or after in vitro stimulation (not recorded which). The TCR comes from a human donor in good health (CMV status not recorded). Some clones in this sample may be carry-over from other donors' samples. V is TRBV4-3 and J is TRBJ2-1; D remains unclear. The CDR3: CASSQDGVGSYNEQFF. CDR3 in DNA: TGCGCCAGCAGCCAAGATGGGGTCGGCTCCTACAATGAGCAGTTCTTC.